What follows describes a single T cell receptor (beta chain). The data stem from a study of T cell responses to AZD1222 COVID-19 vaccine. CDR1 and CDR2 (germline): MRHNA, SNTAGT. V was pared by 3 bases and J by 7 bases, with 8 bases of the junction left unmatched. The CDR3 sequence is 14 residues long. The assay was immunoSEQ multiplex PCR, and TCRdb's table has in-frame clones only and misses some. The sample consists of around 120,000 clones, 70% to 90% of them appearing once. The chain joins TRBV6-4 to TRBJ1-2, with 7 nucleotides matching TRBD1. This sequence originates from an adult who received the AZD1222 COVID-19 vaccine. The sequencing here drew on peripheral blood, taken 28 days after the second AZD1222 dose. The CDR3 region is CASSERRGQGGYTF. The CDR3 DNA reads as TGTGCCAGCAGTGAAAGGAGGGGGCAAGGTGGCTACACCTTC.